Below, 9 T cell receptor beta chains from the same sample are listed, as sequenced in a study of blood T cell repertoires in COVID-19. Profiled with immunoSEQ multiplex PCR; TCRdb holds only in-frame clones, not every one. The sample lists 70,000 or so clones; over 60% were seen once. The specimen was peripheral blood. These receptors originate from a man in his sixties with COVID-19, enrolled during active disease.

CDR3 region: CASSVMGDGGYTF. The CDR3 DNA sequence: TGCGCCAGCAGCGTAATGGGAGACGGTGGCTACACCTTC. The chain carries TRBV5-1 and TRBJ1-2, with D uncertain. This CDR3 region has 13 residues. Germline V lookup: CDR1 SGHRS, CDR2 YFSETQ. Trimming stripped 4 bases from V and 7 bases from J, with 14 bases between.

CDR3 coding DNA: TGTGCCAGCAGCTTGGGACTAGCAACCTACAATGAGCAGTTCTTC. Protein product: CASSLGLATYNEQFF. The rearrangement links TRBV11-2 to TRBJ2-1, with 9 bases matching TRBD2. V was pared by 3 bases and J by 2 bases, with 2 bases of the junction left unmatched. The CDR3 contains 15 residues. Germline CDR1 SGHAT, CDR2 FQNNGV.

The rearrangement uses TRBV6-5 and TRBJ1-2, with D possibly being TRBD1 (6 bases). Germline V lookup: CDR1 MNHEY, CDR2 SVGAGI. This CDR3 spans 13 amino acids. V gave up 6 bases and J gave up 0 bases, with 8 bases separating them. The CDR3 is CASRDRANYGYTF. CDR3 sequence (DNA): TGTGCCAGCAGGGACAGAGCTAACTATGGCTACACCTTC.

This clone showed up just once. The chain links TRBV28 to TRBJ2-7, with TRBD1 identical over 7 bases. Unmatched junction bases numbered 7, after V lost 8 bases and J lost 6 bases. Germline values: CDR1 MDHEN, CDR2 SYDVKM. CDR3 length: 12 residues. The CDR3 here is CASGTEGREQYF. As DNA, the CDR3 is TGTGCCAGCGGGACAGAGGGCCGCGAGCAGTACTTC.

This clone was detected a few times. The CDR3 sequence: CASSGLGSYNSPLHF. DNA of the CDR3: TGTGCCAGTAGTGGACTGGGCTCCTATAATTCACCCCTCCACTTT. The rearrangement links TRBV19 to TRBJ1-6; D not certain. The CDR3 spans 15 residues. V lost 5 bases to trimming and J lost 0 bases, with 8 bases between them. From germline, CDR1 is LNHDA and CDR2 SQIVND (reference sequence).

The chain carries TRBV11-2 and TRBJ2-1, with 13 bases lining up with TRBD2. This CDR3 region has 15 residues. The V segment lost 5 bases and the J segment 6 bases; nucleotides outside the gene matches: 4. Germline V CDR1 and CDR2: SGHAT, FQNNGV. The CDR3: CASSVTSGGANEQFF. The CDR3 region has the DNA TGTGCCAGCAGCGTTACTAGCGGGGGGGCCAATGAGCAGTTCTTC.

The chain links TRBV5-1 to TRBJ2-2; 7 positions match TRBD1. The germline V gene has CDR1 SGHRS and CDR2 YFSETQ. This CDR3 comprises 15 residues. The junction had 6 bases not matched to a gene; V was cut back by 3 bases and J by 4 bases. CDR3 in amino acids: CASSSTGDRTGELFF. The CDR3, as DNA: TGCGCCAGCAGCTCTACAGGGGACCGCACCGGGGAGCTGTTTTTT.

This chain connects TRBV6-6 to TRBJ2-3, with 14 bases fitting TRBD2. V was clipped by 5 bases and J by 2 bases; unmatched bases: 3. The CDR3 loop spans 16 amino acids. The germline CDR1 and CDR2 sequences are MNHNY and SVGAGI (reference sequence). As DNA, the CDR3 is TGTGCCAGCAGTGTGGGACTAGCGGGAGCCACAGATACGCAGTATTTT. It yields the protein CASSVGLAGATDTQYF.

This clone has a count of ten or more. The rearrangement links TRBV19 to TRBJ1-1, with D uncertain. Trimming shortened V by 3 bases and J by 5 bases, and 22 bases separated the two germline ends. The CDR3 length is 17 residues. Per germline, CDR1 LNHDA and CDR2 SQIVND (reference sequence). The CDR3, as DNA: TGTGCCAGTAGTATTCAGCGCAGAAAGGGAGTTGGGACTGAAGCTTTCTTT. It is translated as CASSIQRRKGVGTEAFF.